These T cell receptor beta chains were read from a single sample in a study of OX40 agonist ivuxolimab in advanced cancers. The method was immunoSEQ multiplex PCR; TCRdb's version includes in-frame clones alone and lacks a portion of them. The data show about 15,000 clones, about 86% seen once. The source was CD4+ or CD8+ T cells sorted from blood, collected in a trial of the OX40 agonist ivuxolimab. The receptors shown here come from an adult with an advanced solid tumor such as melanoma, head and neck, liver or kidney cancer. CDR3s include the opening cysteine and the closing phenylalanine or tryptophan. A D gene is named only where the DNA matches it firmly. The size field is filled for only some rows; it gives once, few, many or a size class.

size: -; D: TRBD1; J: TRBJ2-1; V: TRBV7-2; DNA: TGTGCCAGCAGCTCCCCGACAGGGGCGAATGAGCAGTTCTTC; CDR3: CASSSPTGANEQFF
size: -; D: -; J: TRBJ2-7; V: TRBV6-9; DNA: TGTGCCAGCAGTTACATCGGGCGGAATTCCGAGCAGTACTTC; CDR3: CASSYIGRNSEQYF
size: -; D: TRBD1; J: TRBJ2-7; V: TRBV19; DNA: TGTGCCAGTAGGCCCCAGTCGCCAGCCTCCGACAGGGTCGAGCAGTACTTC; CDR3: CASRPQSPASDRVEQYF
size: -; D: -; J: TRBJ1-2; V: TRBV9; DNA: TGTGCCAGCAGCGTAGGCAGGGGCGGTCGCGGCTACACCTTC; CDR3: CASSVGRGGRGYTF
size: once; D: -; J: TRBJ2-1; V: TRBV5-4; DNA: TGTGCCAGCAGTCGTCAGACCCAATTCCACGATGAGCAGTTCTTC; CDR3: CASSRQTQFHDEQFF
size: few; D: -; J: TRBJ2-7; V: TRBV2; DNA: TGTGCCAGCAGTGTCGGAGGGGGTCTGTACGAGCAGTACTTC; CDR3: CASSVGGGLYEQYF
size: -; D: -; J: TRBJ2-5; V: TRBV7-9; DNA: TGTGCCAGCAGCTTGCCGCCCGGGGAGACCCAGTACTTC; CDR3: CASSLPPGETQYF
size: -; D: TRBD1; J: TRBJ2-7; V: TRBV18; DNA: TGTGCCAGCTCACGGGCGACAGGGGCTTACGAGCAGTACTTC; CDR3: CASSRATGAYEQYF
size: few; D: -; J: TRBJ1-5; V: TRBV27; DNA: TGTGCCAGCAGTTCATACAGTGATTTAAGCAATCAGCCCCAGCATTTT; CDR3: CASSSYSDLSNQPQHF
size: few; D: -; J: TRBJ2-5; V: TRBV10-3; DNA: TGTGCCATCAGTGCTACGACATTACAAGAGACCCAGTACTTC; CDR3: CAISATTLQETQYF
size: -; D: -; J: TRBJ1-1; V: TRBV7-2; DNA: TGTGCCAGCAGCTTAGTAGCCTGGGGGCAGGTGAACACTGAAGCTTTCTTT; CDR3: CASSLVAWGQVNTEAFF
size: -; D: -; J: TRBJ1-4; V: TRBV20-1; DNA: TGCAGTGCTAGGGTCTGGGAAAAACTGTTTTTT; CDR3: CSARVWEKLFF
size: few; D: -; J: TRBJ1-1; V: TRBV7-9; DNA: TGTGCCAGCAGCTTACAGAACACTGAAGCTTTCTTT; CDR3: CASSLQNTEAFF
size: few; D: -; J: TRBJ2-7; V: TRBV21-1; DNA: TGTGCCAAAAGGACTAGCGGGAAGAGGGAGCAGTACTTC; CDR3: CAKRTSGKREQYF
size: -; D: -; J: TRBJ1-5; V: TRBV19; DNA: TGTGCCAGTAGAGAAGGGGGAGGGCACAATCAGCCCCAGCATTTT; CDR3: CASREGGGHNQPQHF
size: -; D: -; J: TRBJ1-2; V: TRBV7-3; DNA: TGTGCCAGCAGCTTAAGGGTGATAGGCGACGGCTACACCTTC; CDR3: CASSLRVIGDGYTF
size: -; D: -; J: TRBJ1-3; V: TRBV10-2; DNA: TGCGCCAGCAGACAGGGTTCTGGAAACACCATATATTTT; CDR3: CASRQGSGNTIYF
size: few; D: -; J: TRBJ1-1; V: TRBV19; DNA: TGTGCCAGTAGTACTCCCCTTGGGGGGCTTAACACTGAAGCTTTCTTT; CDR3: CASSTPLGGLNTEAFF
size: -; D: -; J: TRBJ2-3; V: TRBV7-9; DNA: TGTGCCAGCAGCTTCAACAGGGCGGCGGGACGGGATACGCAGTATTTT; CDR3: CASSFNRAAGRDTQYF
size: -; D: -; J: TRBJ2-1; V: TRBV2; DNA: TGTGCCAGCAGTGAATTAAATTATTACAATGAGCAGTTCTTC; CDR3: CASSELNYYNEQFF
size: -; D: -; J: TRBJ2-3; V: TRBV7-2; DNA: TGTGCCAGCAGCTTACTGAGAGGGCCAGATACGCAGTATTTT; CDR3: CASSLLRGPDTQYF
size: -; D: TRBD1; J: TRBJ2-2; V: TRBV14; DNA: TGTGCCAGCAGGGTCGGACAGGGCCTGGTCGGGGAGCTGTTTTTT; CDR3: CASRVGQGLVGELFF
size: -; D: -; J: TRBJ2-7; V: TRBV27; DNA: TGTGCCAGCAGGCAGCCTGGGGGAACACCCTACGAGCAGTACTTC; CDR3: CASRQPGGTPYEQYF
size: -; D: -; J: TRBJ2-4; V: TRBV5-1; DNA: TGCGCCAGCAGCCCCCGAGGTTCTGGGGACATTCAGTACTTC; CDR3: CASSPRGSGDIQYF
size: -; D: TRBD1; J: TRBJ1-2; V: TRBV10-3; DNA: TGTGCCATCAGTCCGCTAGGACAGGAGCGATATGGCTACACCTTC; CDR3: CAISPLGQERYGYTF
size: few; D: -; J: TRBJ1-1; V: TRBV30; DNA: TGTGCCTGGAGTTTCGCCCCAGGGATGAACACTGAAGCTTTCTTT; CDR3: CAWSFAPGMNTEAFF
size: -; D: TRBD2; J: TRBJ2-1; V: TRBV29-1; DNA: TGCAGCGTTTCTCCCGGGGGGAGCTCCTACAATGAGCAGTTCTTC; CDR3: CSVSPGGSSYNEQFF
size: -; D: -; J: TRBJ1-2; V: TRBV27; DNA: TGTGCCAGCAGCCGTGGTTCAGACCGTTCCCTCTATGGCTACACCTTC; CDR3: CASSRGSDRSLYGYTF
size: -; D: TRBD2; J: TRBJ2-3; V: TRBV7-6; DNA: TGTGCCAGCAGCTTATCCCGACTAGCGGGAGAGGCAGATACGCAGTATTTT; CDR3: CASSLSRLAGEADTQYF
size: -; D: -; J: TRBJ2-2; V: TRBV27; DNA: TGTGCCAGCATGACCTCCCTCGGGCGTGGGGAGCTGTTTTTT; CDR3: CASMTSLGRGELFF
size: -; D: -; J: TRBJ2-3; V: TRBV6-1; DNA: TGTGCCAGCAGTGAATCGGTGTTCGGCGGAAGCACAGATACGCAGTATTTT; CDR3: CASSESVFGGSTDTQYF
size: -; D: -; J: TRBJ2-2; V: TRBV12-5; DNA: TGTGCTAGTGGTTCGACCCCTCATTGGCGCAAGGGCACCGGGGAGCTGTTTTTT; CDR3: CASGSTPHWRKGTGELFF
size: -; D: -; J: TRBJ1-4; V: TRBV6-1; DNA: TGTGCCAGCAGTGAACCGGGGGGCGCGAATGAAAAACTGTTTTTT; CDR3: CASSEPGGANEKLFF
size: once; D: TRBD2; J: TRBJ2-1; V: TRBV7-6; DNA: TGTGCCAGCAGCTCGGGACTAGCAGGGTACAATGAGCAGTTCTTC; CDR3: CASSSGLAGYNEQFF
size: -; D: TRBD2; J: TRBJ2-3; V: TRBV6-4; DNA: TGTGCCAGCAGCCCCGGGACTAGCGGGGGGACAGATACGCAGTATTTT; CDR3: CASSPGTSGGTDTQYF
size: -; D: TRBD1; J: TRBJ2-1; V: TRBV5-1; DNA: TGCGCCAGCAGCCCCGGACAGGGGGCGCACAATGAGCAGTTCTTC; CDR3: CASSPGQGAHNEQFF
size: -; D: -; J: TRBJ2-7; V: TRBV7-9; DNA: TGTGCCAGCTCCCCGGGCTACGAGCAGTACTTC; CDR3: CASSPGYEQYF
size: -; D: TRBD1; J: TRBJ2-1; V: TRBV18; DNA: TGTGCCAGCTCACCAACGTGGGACAGAGAGCAGTTCTTC; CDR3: CASSPTWDREQFF
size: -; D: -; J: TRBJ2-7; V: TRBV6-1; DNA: TGTGCCAGCAGTGACCCGACAGTCAACGAGCAGTACTTC; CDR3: CASSDPTVNEQYF
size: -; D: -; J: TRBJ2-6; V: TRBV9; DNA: TGTGCCAGCAGCGGGAGGGGATCTGGGGCCAACGTCCTGACTTTC; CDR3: CASSGRGSGANVLTF
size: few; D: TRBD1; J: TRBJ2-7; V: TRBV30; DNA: TGTGCCTGGAGTATTGGGACAGGGTTCTACGAGCAGTACTTC; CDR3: CAWSIGTGFYEQYF
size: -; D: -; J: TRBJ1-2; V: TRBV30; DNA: TGTGCCTGGAGTGTAGCCTATGGCTACACCTTC; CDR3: CAWSVAYGYTF
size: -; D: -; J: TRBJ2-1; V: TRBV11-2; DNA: TGTGCCAGCAGCAAAGGGACTTCAGAGATGCAGTTCTTC; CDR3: CASSKGTSEMQFF
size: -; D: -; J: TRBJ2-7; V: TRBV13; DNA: TGTGCCAGCGCGAAAGATCAAGCCTACGAGCAGTACTTC; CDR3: CASAKDQAYEQYF
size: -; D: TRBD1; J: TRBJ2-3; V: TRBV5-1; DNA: TGCGCCAGCAGCTTGGTGGGACAGGGAGTCACAGATACGCAGTATTTT; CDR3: CASSLVGQGVTDTQYF
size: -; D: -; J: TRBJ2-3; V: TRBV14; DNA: TGTGCCAGCAGCCAAATTACTGGGTCAGCCCTTCCTAGCACAGATACGCAGTATTTT; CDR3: CASSQITGSALPSTDTQYF
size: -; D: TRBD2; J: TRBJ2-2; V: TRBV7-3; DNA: TGTGCCAGCAGCTTTGTCCCTGGAGCGGGGGTAGGCGGGGAGCTGTTTTTT; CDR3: CASSFVPGAGVGGELFF
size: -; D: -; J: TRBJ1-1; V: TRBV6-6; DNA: TGTGCCACTTCATCACCGGGGGATACTAGAGCTTTCTTT; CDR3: CATSSPGDTRAFF
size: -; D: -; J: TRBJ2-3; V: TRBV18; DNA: TGTGCCAGCTCACCAACTTCGGGGAAACATAACACAGATACGCAGTATTTT; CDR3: CASSPTSGKHNTDTQYF
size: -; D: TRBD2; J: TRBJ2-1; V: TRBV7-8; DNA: TGTGCCAGCAGCCGGGCCGGGGAGACTAGCGGGAGGAGATCCTACAATGAGCAGTTCTTC; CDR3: CASSRAGETSGRRSYNEQFF
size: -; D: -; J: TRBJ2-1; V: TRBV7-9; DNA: TGTGCCAGCAGCCTGCGGGACAGCCAGTTCAATGAGCAGTTCTTC; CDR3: CASSLRDSQFNEQFF
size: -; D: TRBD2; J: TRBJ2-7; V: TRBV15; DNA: TGTGCCACCAGCAGAGGTGGTAGCGGGAGGACTTCTGGCTACGAGCAGTACTTC; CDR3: CATSRGGSGRTSGYEQYF
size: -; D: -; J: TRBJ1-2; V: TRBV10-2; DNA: TGCGCCAGCCGGGATAATAACTATGGCTACACCTTC; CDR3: CASRDNNYGYTF
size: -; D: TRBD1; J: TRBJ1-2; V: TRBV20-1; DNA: TGCAGTGCTAGGGGGACAGGGGGCTACACCTTC; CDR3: CSARGTGGYTF
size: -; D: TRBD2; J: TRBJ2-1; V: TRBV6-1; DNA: TGTGCCAGCAGTGATAGCCGACTAGCGGGAGGGCCGACCTACTACAATGAGCAGTTCTTC; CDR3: CASSDSRLAGGPTYYNEQFF
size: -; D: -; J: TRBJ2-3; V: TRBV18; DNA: TGTGCCAGCTCACCATTATCCGACGACACAGATACGCAGTATTTT; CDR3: CASSPLSDDTDTQYF
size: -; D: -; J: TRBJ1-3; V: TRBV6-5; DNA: TGTGCCAGCAGTGAATGGGGGATCGGAAACACCATATATTTT; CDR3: CASSEWGIGNTIYF
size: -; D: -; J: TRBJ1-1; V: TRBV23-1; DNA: TGCGCCAGCAGTCAAGAAGGGCCGCGGGAGAACACTGAAGCTTTCTTT; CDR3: CASSQEGPRENTEAFF
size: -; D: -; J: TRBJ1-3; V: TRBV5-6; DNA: TGTGCCAGCAGCTTTGGCCCCTCCTCTGGAAACACCATATATTTT; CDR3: CASSFGPSSGNTIYF